This T cell receptor beta chain stems from a study of blood T cell repertoires in COVID-19. Background on the study: PBMCs, B-cell-depleted T cells, or T cells were the source of the cDNA or gDNA that made up the material.

The authors' processing: Amplifying reference gene primers gave estimates of nucleated cell counts. The method was immunoSEQ multiplex PCR; TCRdb's version includes in-frame clones alone and lacks a portion of them. V and J calls and clone size are those listed in that table; D and trimming were worked out from the DNA. The sample lists about 210,000 clones; about 88% were seen once. This clonotype was obtained from a woman aged 40 to 55 with acute or convalescent COVID-19. The sample comprised peripheral blood.

CDR3: CASSTHRTGGDGYTF. The CDR3 nucleotides read TGTGCCAGTAGTACCCATCGGACAGGGGGCGATGGCTACACCTTC. The V and J genes are TRBV19 and TRBJ1-2; 11 bases align to TRBD1. V lost 4 bases, J lost 6 bases, and 7 bases stayed unmatched. The CDR3 extends over 15 amino acids. Per germline, CDR1 LNHDA and CDR2 SQIVND (reference sequence).